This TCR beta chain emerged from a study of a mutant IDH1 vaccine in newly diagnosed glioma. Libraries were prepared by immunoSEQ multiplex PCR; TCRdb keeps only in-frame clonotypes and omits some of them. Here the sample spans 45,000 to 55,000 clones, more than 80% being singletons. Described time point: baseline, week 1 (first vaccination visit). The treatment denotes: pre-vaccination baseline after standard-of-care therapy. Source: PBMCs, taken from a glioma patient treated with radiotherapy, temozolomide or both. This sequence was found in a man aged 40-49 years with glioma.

The DNA of the CDR3 is TGCAGCGCCTCTCTCAGGACAGGCCACACCTACGAGCAGTACTTC. It specifies CSASLRTGHTYEQYF. The chain employs TRBV29-1 and TRBJ2-7; TRBD1 aligns across 7 bases. The CDR3 has 15 residues. CDR1 is SQVTM and CDR2 is ANQGSEA in the germline V gene. J lost 2 bases, V lost 7 bases, and 14 bases had no gene match.